This TCR beta chain was sequenced for a study of CD8 T cells in ankylosing spondylitis. Findings and limits, study-wide: Disease-linked clones were reportedly significantly enriched in matched ankylosing spondylitis synovial fluid. What appeared characteristic of ankylosing spondylitis blood was a TCR beta motif of fewer than ten highly homologous variants.

This clonotype was observed many times. The antigen is unknown. V dropped 0 bases and J dropped 3; count of bases not matched to a gene: 7. Germline loops: CDR1 LGHNA, CDR2 YNFKEQ. This CDR3 contains 16 residues. TCRdb called the 5' RACE reads again in MiXCR, with one record for every CDR3 protein. The table includes approximately 520,000 distinct CDR3 sequences, 5.3% detected once. This TCR derives from a male donor with ankylosing spondylitis. The sequenced sample was blood, either unsorted or a sorted T cell fraction (not recorded which). The V call is TRBV4-2, the J call TRBJ2-7; 8 bases line up with TRBD1. CDR3 DNA sequence: TGTGCCAGCAGCCAAGACCCAGGGACAGGCTTCTACGAGCAGTACTTC. It encodes CASSQDPGTGFYEQYF.